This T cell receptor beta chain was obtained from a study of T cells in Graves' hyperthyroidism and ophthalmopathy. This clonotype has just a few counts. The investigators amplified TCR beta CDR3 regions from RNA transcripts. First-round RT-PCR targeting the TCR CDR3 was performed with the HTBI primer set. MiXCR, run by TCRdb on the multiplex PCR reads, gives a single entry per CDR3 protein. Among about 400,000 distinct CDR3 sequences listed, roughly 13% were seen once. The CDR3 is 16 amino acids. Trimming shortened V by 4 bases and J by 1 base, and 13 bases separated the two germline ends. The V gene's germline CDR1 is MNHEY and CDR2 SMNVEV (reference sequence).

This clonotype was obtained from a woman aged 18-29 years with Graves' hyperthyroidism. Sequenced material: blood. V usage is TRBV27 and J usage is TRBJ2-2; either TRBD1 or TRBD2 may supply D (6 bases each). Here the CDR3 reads CASSSPGGVNTGELFF. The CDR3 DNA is TGTGCCAGCAGTTCCCCCGGGGGCGTGAACACCGGGGAGCTGTTTTTT.